This TCR beta chain appears in the sequencing data of a study of human T cells and chemical hapten exposure. The length of the CDR3 is 10 residues. The germline gives CDR1 SQVTM, CDR2 ANQGSEA. V was pared by 7 bases and J by 8 bases, with 11 bases between. Time point: pre-sensitization, week 0. As to treatment: therapeutic diphenylcyclopropenone sensitization with weekly scalp DPC. Unfractionated whole blood yielded the extracted total RNA. Points on this clonotype: The target antigen is unknown.

Study conclusions and caveats: More PT1 expanded TCRs went with higher patch test scores.

As processed by the authors: A per-sample median of 95,638 TCRs was observed, with a range of roughly 20,000 to 690,600. TCRdb re-analysed the RACE reads in MiXCR, keeping a single row per CDR3 protein. TCRdb assigned the V and J calls; the authors' analysis was not used. The sample records tens of thousands of distinct CDR3 sequences, over 9% being singletons. The material sequenced was whole blood, taken in connection with sensitization to the hapten diphenylcyclopropenone (DPC). The chain recombines TRBV29-1 with TRBJ1-1, with a possible D match to TRBD1 (6 bases). The TCR comes from a man aged 50 or older with alopecia areata. Some clones in this sample may be carry-over from other donors' samples. The DNA for the CDR3 is TGCAGCGGGGACACAGTCGAAGCTTTCTTT. It is translated as CSGDTVEAFF.